This TCR beta chain derives from a study of control samples from healthy donors and cancer patients. This CDR3 is built from 13 residues. Trimming left V 7 bases short and J 5 bases short, with 13 bases between. From germline, CDR1 is KGHDR and CDR2 SFDVKD. TCRdb's copy holds only in-frame clones and misses some; the assay was immunoSEQ multiplex PCR. Of roughly 80,000 clones in the sample, around nine tenths are singletons; the top ten hold around 6%. This sequence originates from a woman aged 50 to 60 in good health. The sequencing sample was made of blood. The chain joins TRBV24-1 to TRBJ1-1, with D unclear. The CDR3 loop is CATRTTTGTEAFF. In DNA, the CDR3 is TGTGCCACCAGGACCACAACGGGGACTGAAGCTTTCTTT.